One sample yielded the 32 T cell receptor beta chains listed below, sequenced in a study of cytomegalovirus exposure and HLA in healthy donors. Vbeta (60) and Jbeta (13) primers were used in the PCR. Profiling relied on immunoSEQ multiplex PCR, and the TCRdb table lists in-frame clones only, not all of them. The sample shows approximately 140,000 clones, 80% of them seen only once. The sequencing sample was made of PBMCs. The receptor source for this set is a woman aged 40 to 50 in good health and CMV-seronegative.

J is TRBJ1-2 and V is TRBV7-2; a weak D match, TRBD1 (5 bases). Germline lookup yields CDR1 SGHTA and CDR2 FQGNSA. Between the trimmed V and J ends, which lost 9 bases and 6 bases, there was a span of 17 bases. The CDR3 consists of 13 residues. For the CDR3, the DNA is TGTGCCAGAAAAGGGGATGGGGCAGATGGCTACACCTTC. It is translated as CARKGDGADGYTF.

This sequence joins TRBV5-8 and TRBJ1-5; tentative D call: TRBD1 (5 bases). Germline lookup yields CDR1 SGHTS and CDR2 YDEGEE. V gave up 5 bases and J gave up 4 bases, with 13 bases separating them. This CDR3 is built from 14 residues. The CDR3 nucleotides are TGTGCCAGCAGTCTCGACAGCTTAAATCAGCCCCAGCATTTT. Its translation: CASSLDSLNQPQHF. The full variable domain, in which reference TRBV5-8 and TRBJ1-5 provide the parts outside the CDR3, is EAGVTQSPTHLIKTRGQQATLRCSPISGHTSVYWYQQALGLGLQFLLWYDEGEERNRGNFPPRFSGRQFPNYSSELNVNALELEDSALYLCASSLDSLNQPQHFGDGTRLSIL.

The genes are TRBV28 and TRBJ2-7; TRBD2 is a possible D gene (5 bases). Trimming left V 4 bases short and J 3 bases short, with 16 bases between. Germline V gives CDR1 MDHEN, CDR2 SYDVKM. This CDR3 has 15 residues. CDR3 in amino acids: CASSSNPLRGYEQYF. In DNA form, the CDR3 reads TGTGCCAGCAGTTCGAATCCTTTACGGGGCTACGAGCAGTACTTC.

V and J are TRBV27 and TRBJ1-5, with a possible D match to TRBD1 (6 bases). CDR1 and CDR2 (germline): MNHEY, SMNVEV (reference sequence). CDR3 length: 15 amino acids. Trimming stripped 5 bases from V and 6 bases from J, with 17 bases between. The CDR3 sequence: CASSPGQIRVQPQHF. The CDR3 DNA is TGTGCCAGCAGTCCCGGACAGATAAGGGTTCAGCCCCAGCATTTT.

This sequence joins TRBV13 and TRBJ1-4, with 11 bases aligning to TRBD1. The germline CDR1 and CDR2 sequences are PRHDT and FYEKMQ (reference sequence). Trimming took 3 bases from V and 5 from J; bases not matched to a gene: 2. The CDR3 is 15 residues long. The CDR3 loop reads CASSFRDRGNEKLFF. The CDR3 DNA reads as TGTGCCAGCAGCTTTCGGGACAGGGGGAATGAAAAACTGTTTTTT.

The rearrangement joins TRBV7-9 to TRBJ1-2; possibly TRBD1 for D (6 bases). The germline V and J ends were trimmed by 4 bases and 4 bases, with 10 bases remaining between them. Germline values: CDR1 SEHNR, CDR2 FQNEAQ (reference sequence). The CDR3 runs to 13 residues. CDR3 coding DNA: TGTGCCAGCAGCTACAGGGAACCCTATGGCTACACCTTC. It is translated as CASSYREPYGYTF.

The chain employs TRBV7-2 and TRBJ2-3; a weak D match, TRBD2 (5 bases). CDR3 size: 15 residues. Germline V gene sequence: CDR1 SGHTA, CDR2 FQGNSA. V dropped 7 bases and J dropped 0 bases, with 14 bases sitting between them. The DNA for the CDR3 is TGTGCCAGCATGCGCGGGCTTTATAGCACAGATACGCAGTATTTT. It specifies CASMRGLYSTDTQYF.

The chain joins TRBV5-4 to TRBJ2-3, with 9 bases matching TRBD2. Germline CDR1 is SGHNT and CDR2 is YYREEE (reference sequence). Trimming cost V 2 bases and J 5 bases; bases outside gene matches: 9. The length of the CDR3 is 16 residues. The CDR3 region is CASSFAARGGQDTQYF. The CDR3, as DNA: TGTGCCAGCAGCTTTGCAGCGCGGGGGGGACAAGATACGCAGTATTTT.

The genes are TRBV15 and TRBJ2-1, with 8 bases lining up with TRBD2. Germline values: CDR1 LNHNV, CDR2 YYDKDF (reference sequence). The CDR3 consists of 18 residues. Trimming at V came to 3 bases and at J to 7 bases, leaving 17 bases not matched to a gene. CDR3 in amino acids: CATSSEFGGGGPNNEQFF. CDR3 coding DNA: TGTGCCACCAGCAGTGAATTCGGGGGGGGAGGGCCGAATAATGAGCAGTTCTTC.

The rearrangement links TRBV25-1 to TRBJ2-5; D unclear. Germline values: CDR1 MGHDK, CDR2 SYGVNS. The CDR3 is 14 residues long. V was cut by 2 bases and J by 4 bases, with 11 bases left in between. CDR3 sequence: CASSEPGSGETQYF. In nucleotides, the CDR3 is TGTGCCAGCAGTGAACCTGGGTCGGGAGAGACCCAGTACTTC.

This chain joins TRBV12-5 and TRBJ2-2; TRBD2 matches 7 bases. Per the germline V gene, CDR1 is LGHNT and CDR2 is FRNRAP. CDR3 size: 16 residues. After removal of 6 bases from V and 10 bases from J, the junction contained 17 bases not matched to a gene. CDR3 region: CASGLERGPSPAELFF. CDR3 coding DNA: TGTGCTAGTGGCCTCGAGCGGGGCCCCTCGCCCGCGGAGCTGTTTTTT.

With respect to this clone: At one of its ends the junction is not consistent with the germline gene, which may arise from a read error. V usage is TRBV7-9 and J usage is TRBJ2-3; D ambiguous. The CDR3 runs 12 residues. The V gene's germline CDR1 is SEHNR and CDR2 FQNEAQ (reference sequence). CDR3 in amino acids: CSSSSLADTQYF. The CDR3 region has the DNA TGTTCCAGCAGCTCACTGGCAGATACGCAGTATTTT.

The chain has TRBV9 and TRBJ2-3, with TRBD2 matching over 9 bases. Germline assignment: CDR1 SGDLS and CDR2 YYNGEE. The CDR3 sequence is 14 residues long. Trimming removed 0 bases from V and 6 bases from J; junction bases left unmatched: 2. The CDR3 loop reads CASSVVTSGDTQYF. The CDR3 nucleotides read TGTGCCAGCAGCGTAGTTACTAGCGGGGATACGCAGTATTTT.

The chain is built from TRBV2 and TRBJ1-2; unclear D gene. Deletions cut 6 bases from V and 6 bases from J, with 14 bases between. Germline V gives CDR1 SNHLY, CDR2 FYNNEI. The CDR3 covers 13 residues. CDR3 nucleotides: TGTGCCAGCAGAAATGGCATGAAAGATGGCTACACCTTC. As protein: CASRNGMKDGYTF.

The chain carries TRBV2 and TRBJ1-4, with no clear D. The V gene lost 4 bases and the J gene lost 7 bases, with 10 bases spanning the gap. The CDR3 totals 13 residues. CDR1 and CDR2 (germline): SNHLY, FYNNEI. Here the CDR3 DNA reads TGTGCCAGCAGTGTAAGGCGGGCTGAAAAACTGTTTTTT. Amino acids: CASSVRRAEKLFF.

This sequence joins TRBV6-5 and TRBJ1-4, with D unclear. V shed 6 bases and J shed 5 bases, with 13 bases lying between them. The CDR3 contains 14 residues. Per the germline V gene, CDR1 is MNHEY and CDR2 is SVGAGI. In DNA form, the CDR3 reads TGTGCCAGCAGGGGCAGCAGAGAAAATGAAAAACTGTTTTTT. It specifies CASRGSRENEKLFF.

V and J are TRBV19 and TRBJ2-3; D is unresolved. This CDR3 has 12 residues. Trimming pared 4 bases from V and 7 bases from J, leaving 9 bases between. Germline CDR1 and CDR2: LNHDA and SQIVND (reference sequence). CDR3 amino acids: CASSTEFNTQYF. DNA for the CDR3: TGTGCCAGTAGTACCGAGTTTAATACGCAGTATTTT.

The J gene is TRBJ2-7, the V gene TRBV5-5; the D is unclear. Germline V gene sequence: CDR1 SGHKS, CDR2 YYEKEE (reference sequence). V lost 2 bases and J lost 4, with 7 bases in between. The CDR3 has 12 residues. The CDR3: CASSFVGYEQYF. The CDR3 bases are TGTGCCAGCAGCTTCGTCGGGTACGAGCAGTACTTC.

The chain uses TRBV12-5 and TRBJ1-5, with D perhaps matching TRBD1 (6 bases). The V end was cut by 1 base, the J end by 3 bases, with 10 bases between. This CDR3 is 15 amino acids long. The germline V gene has CDR1 LGHNT and CDR2 FRNRAP. In DNA form, the CDR3 reads TGTGCTAGTGGTTTGGGGGACACTACCAATCAGCCCCAGCATTTT. Protein: CASGLGDTTNQPQHF.

The chain employs TRBV2 and TRBJ1-4, with 9 positions matching TRBD1. CDR3 length equals 13 residues. Germline V gives CDR1 SNHLY, CDR2 FYNNEI. V lost 10 bases, J lost 7 bases, and 7 bases stayed unmatched. The CDR3 DNA reads as TGTGCCACGGGGGGACAGGGATTTGAAAAACTGTTTTTT. Residues: CATGGQGFEKLFF.

The chain combines TRBV5-1 with TRBJ2-5; 8 bases fit TRBD1. V was pared by 5 bases and J by 2 bases, with 8 bases of the junction left unmatched. Germline V gene lookup returns CDR1 SGHRS and CDR2 YFSETQ. CDR3 size: 15 residues. CDR3 region: CASRSSGTGQETQYF. In nucleotides, the CDR3 is TGCGCCAGCAGGAGTTCCGGGACAGGACAAGAGACCCAGTACTTC. Full variable domain (remainder filled in from reference TRBV5-1 and TRBJ2-5): KAGVTQTPRYLIKTRGQQVTLSCSPISGHRSVSWYQQTPGQGLQFLFEYFSETQRNKGNFPGRFSGRQFSNSRSEMNVSTLELGDSALYLCASRSSGTGQETQYFGPGTRLLVL.

The chain employs TRBV5-1 and TRBJ2-5, with 13 bases fitting TRBD2. V lost 5 bases to trimming and J lost 2 bases; unmatched junction nucleotides: 3. The CDR3 length is 15 residues. Germline V lookup: CDR1 SGHRS, CDR2 YFSETQ. CDR3 bases: TGCGCCAGCAGTTTACTAGCGGGGGGGCAAGAGACCCAGTACTTC. Its translation is CASSLLAGGQETQYF.

The rearrangement uses TRBV19 and TRBJ1-5, with D unclear. The V end was cut by 3 bases, the J end by 1 base, with 4 bases between. Germline V gene lookup returns CDR1 LNHDA and CDR2 SQIVND (reference sequence). There are 13 residues in the CDR3. As DNA, the CDR3 is TGTGCCAGTAGTATGGAGAGCAATCAGCCCCAGCATTTT. Encoded protein: CASSMESNQPQHF.

This clone came up many times. The DNA for the CDR3 is TGTGCCAGCAGCATGCCGGGGAGACCTTACGAGCAGTACTTC. Its protein product is CASSMPGRPYEQYF. The rearrangement uses TRBV7-9 and TRBJ2-7, with a weak D call TRBD2 (5 bases). The CDR3 is 14 residues long. V was pared by 5 bases and J by 4 bases, with 15 bases between. In germline, CDR1 is SEHNR, CDR2 FQNEAQ (reference sequence).

The J gene is TRBJ2-1, the V gene TRBV9; no reliable D call. V lost 0 bases and J lost 5, with 6 bases in between. The CDR3 is 13 residues long. Germline CDR1 is SGDLS and CDR2 is YYNGEE. CDR3 sequence (DNA): TGTGCCAGCAGCGTAGAACTTCACAATGAGCAGTTCTTC. Protein: CASSVELHNEQFF.

The V call is TRBV9, the J call TRBJ2-7; TRBD1 might be the D (6 bases). V shed 2 bases and J shed 4 bases, with 16 bases lying between them. The germline V gene has CDR1 SGDLS and CDR2 YYNGEE. This CDR3 is built from 15 residues. The CDR3 here is CASSVRDTGRYEQYF. The DNA for the CDR3 is TGTGCCAGCAGCGTCCGGGACACAGGGCGGTACGAGCAGTACTTC. The variable domain in full, completed from reference TRBV9 and TRBJ2-7, reads DSGVTQTPKHLITATGQRVTLRCSPRSGDLSVYWYQQSLDQGLQFLIQYYNGEERAKGNILERFSAQQFPDLHSELNLSSLELGDSALYFCASSVRDTGRYEQYFGPGTRLTVT.

The V gene is TRBV15, the J gene TRBJ2-5; possible D gene TRBD1, 5 bases. Per the germline V gene, CDR1 is LNHNV and CDR2 is YYDKDF (reference sequence). Between the trimmed V and J ends, which lost 4 bases and 5 bases, there was a span of 11 bases. The CDR3 loop spans 13 amino acids. DNA for the CDR3: TGTGCCACCAGCATGTGGGGCGTGGAGACCCAGTACTTC. It codes for CATSMWGVETQYF.

The chain employs TRBV5-1 and TRBJ2-7, with 14 bases matching TRBD2. V was pared by 4 bases and J by 3 bases, with 3 bases of the junction left unmatched. This CDR3 contains 15 residues. CDR1 is SGHRS, CDR2 YFSETQ, per germline. CDR3 bases: TGCGCCAGCAGCCTTGGGACTAGCGGGAGCTACGAGCAGTACTTC. Translation gives CASSLGTSGSYEQYF.

The CDR3 sequence is CASSLTGLAGGPTGELFF. The CDR3 DNA reads TGTGCCAGCAGCTTGACGGGACTAGCGGGAGGGCCGACCGGGGAGCTGTTTTTT. The chain couples TRBV7-3 to TRBJ2-2, with 16 bases aligning to TRBD2. This CDR3 is 18 amino acids long. With 3 bases clipped from V and 5 bases from J, the junction kept 6 bases outside the gene matches. The germline CDR1 and CDR2 sequences are SGHTA and FQGTGA. Full variable domain (outside the CDR3, taken from reference TRBV7-3 and TRBJ2-2): GAGVSQTPSNKVTEKGKYVELRCDPISGHTALYWYRQSLGQGPEFLIYFQGTGAADDSGLPNDRFFAVRPEGSVSTLKIQRTERGDSAVYLCASSLTGLAGGPTGELFFGEGSRLTVL.

The chain recombines TRBV28 with TRBJ1-1, with 9 bases identical to TRBD1. V lost 5 bases, J lost 2 bases, and 6 bases stayed unmatched. The CDR3 consists of 15 residues. From germline, CDR1 is MDHEN and CDR2 SYDVKM. This chain's CDR3 is CASSRAGQGNTEAFF. The DNA for the CDR3 is TGTGCCAGCAGTCGTGCGGGACAGGGAAACACTGAAGCTTTCTTT.

The chain joins TRBV7-9 to TRBJ2-7; the D is unclear. This CDR3 is 15 amino acids long. Germline-derived CDR1 and CDR2 are SEHNR and FQNEAQ (reference sequence). V lost 7 bases and J lost 0, with 16 bases in between. The CDR3: CASMASPSSSYEQYF. The CDR3 region has the DNA TGTGCCAGCATGGCATCCCCCTCAAGCTCCTACGAGCAGTACTTC. The variable domain in full, completed from reference TRBV7-9 and TRBJ2-7, reads DTGVSQNPRHKITKRGQNVTFRCDPISEHNRLYWYRQTLGQGPEFLTYFQNEAQLEKSRLLSDRFSAERPKGSFSTLEIQRTEQGDSAMYLCASMASPSSSYEQYFGPGTRLTVT.

This sequence joins TRBV28 and TRBJ2-3, with TRBD2 matching over 14 bases. The trim removed 6 bases at V and 4 bases at J, leaving 6 bases unmatched. The CDR3 length is 16 residues. Germline CDR1 MDHEN, CDR2 SYDVKM. CDR3: CASRGLAGARADTQYF. CDR3 nucleotide sequence: TGTGCCAGCAGGGGACTAGCGGGAGCCAGGGCAGATACGCAGTATTTT. Full variable domain (remainder filled in from reference TRBV28 and TRBJ2-3): DVKVTQSSRYLVKRTGEKVFLECVQDMDHENMFWYRQDPGLGLRLIYFSYDVKMKEKGDIPEGYSVSREKKERFSLILESASTNQTSMYLCASRGLAGARADTQYFGPGTRLTVL.